The 8 T cell receptor beta chains presented below share a single source sample, sequenced in a study of T cell repertoires in cytomegalovirus infection. Antigens for these TCRs are unknown. TCRdb fed the reads into MiXCR, producing one record per CDR3 protein. The sample yields 900,000 to 950,000 distinct CDR3 sequences, around 30% seen once. The specimen comprised cultured CD8+ T cells from PBMCs, sampled from culture after CMV antigen stimulation. Receptors originate from a human donor in good health (CMV status not recorded). Some clones in this sample may be carry-over from other donors' samples.

This clonotype was recorded a few times. The V gene is TRBV6-5, the J gene TRBJ1-2; possibly TRBD1 for D (6 bases). V was shortened by 0 bases and J by 6 bases, with 14 bases between the two germline ends. The CDR3 contains 15 residues. Germline CDR1 and CDR2: MNHEY and SVGAGI. CDR3 DNA sequence: TGTGCCAGCAGTTACTCCGAATATCGGACAGATGGCTACACCTTC. Translated, it gives CASSYSEYRTDGYTF.

The chain couples TRBV18 to TRBJ2-5, with D tentatively TRBD1 (6 bases). V was pared by 2 bases and J by 5 bases, with 12 bases between. This CDR3 is 14 amino acids long. The germline V gene has CDR1 KGHSH and CDR2 LQKENI. In nucleotides, the CDR3 is TGTGCCAGCTCACCAGAAGACAGGAGGGAGACCCAGTACTTC. As protein: CASSPEDRRETQYF.

This chain joins TRBV24-1 and TRBJ2-5; no definite D call. Trimming stripped 5 bases from V and 5 bases from J, with 14 bases between. Germline V gene lookup returns CDR1 KGHDR and CDR2 SFDVKD. This CDR3 comprises 14 residues. The CDR3 nucleotides are TGTGCCACCAGTGCGAACAGCCTATCGGAGACCCAGTACTTC. Translated: CATSANSLSETQYF.

The chain uses TRBV7-9 and TRBJ1-1; D not certain. The CDR3 consists of 16 residues. Germline values: CDR1 SEHNR, CDR2 FQNEAQ (reference sequence). Trimming left V 0 bases short and J 4 bases short, with 15 bases between. The CDR3 sequence: CASSLAFRSGGTEAFF. The CDR3 nucleotides read TGTGCCAGCAGCTTAGCGTTCAGGTCCGGCGGCACTGAAGCTTTCTTT.

Ten or more counts support this clonotype. V usage is TRBV7-8 and J usage is TRBJ2-1; possibly TRBD1 for D (6 bases). Trimming pared 3 bases from V and 4 bases from J, leaving 16 bases between. The CDR3 consists of 16 residues. Germline values: CDR1 SGHVS, CDR2 FQNEAQ. The CDR3 reads CASSFGLQGIYNEQFF. The CDR3 DNA sequence: TGTGCCAGCAGCTTCGGTTTACAGGGTATTTACAATGAGCAGTTCTTC.

Written as DNA, the CDR3 is TGTGCCAGCAGCGTAGGGGGGCCGCGGAACACCATATATTTT. This gives the protein CASSVGGPRNTIYF. J is TRBJ1-3 and V is TRBV9; TRBD1 might be the D (6 bases). CDR3 size: 14 residues. Germline CDR1 is SGDLS and CDR2 is YYNGEE. Trimming removed 0 bases at V and 7 bases at J, with 11 bases between.

The V and J genes are TRBV25-1 and TRBJ1-3; 10 bases are a match to TRBD1. The CDR3 is 17 residues long. The junction had 6 bases not matched to a gene; V was cut back by 4 bases and J by 0 bases. Germline loops: CDR1 MGHDK, CDR2 SYGVNS. CDR3 protein: CASSGDRGQSSGNTIYF. The CDR3 coding sequence is TGTGCCAGCAGTGGCGACAGGGGGCAAAGCTCTGGAAACACCATATATTTT.

This clonotype was seen only a few times. The gene calls are TRBV6-8 and TRBJ2-1, with TRBD2 matching over 11 bases. From germline, CDR1 is MNHGY and CDR2 SAAAGT. Trimming removed 7 bases from V and 3 bases from J; junction bases left unmatched: 8. The CDR3 runs 16 residues. CDR3 DNA: TGTGCCAGCACCTTAGCGGGGGGGCCAATCTACAATGAGCAGTTCTTC. This gives the protein CASTLAGGPIYNEQFF.